The clone carrying this TCR beta chain occurred once. No antigen is known for it. The CDR3 length is 14 residues. Germline V CDR1 and CDR2: SGHAT, FQNNGV. V was cut by 6 bases and J by 4 bases, with 16 bases left in between. The source of the sample is a study of tumor-infiltrating lymphocytes in primary liver carcinoma. General observations from the study: Overlap between tumor regions exceeded overlap of tumor with adjacent tissue or blood.

The source of the blood RNA was unsorted whole blood, and germline DNA was extracted as well. Every patient had chronic HBV infection and was treatment-naive. TCR beta cDNA came from roughly 0.45 ug total RNA, primed with a constant-region primer. Generation of the TCR beta libraries relied on three nested multiplex PCR rounds using slightly modified ARM-PCR. A C-beta reverse primer and TRBV1-TRBV30 forward primers served in each of the first two PCR rounds, at 10 cycles apiece. MiXCR, applied by TCRdb to the multiplex PCR reads, yields one record per CDR3 protein. The sample lists around 330,000 distinct CDR3 sequences, roughly three fifths occurring once.

Sequenced: peripheral blood. This sequence originates from a woman younger than 45 with primary liver carcinoma and hepatitis B virus infection. V gene TRBV11-2 combines with J gene TRBJ2-7; either TRBD1 or TRBD2 may fit D (5 bases each). The CDR3 DNA sequence: TGTGCCAGCAGACCGGGACGAGGGGCATACGAGCAGTACTTC. This codes for CASRPGRGAYEQYF. Filled out from reference TRBV11-2 and TRBJ2-7, the complete variable domain reads EAGVAQSPRYKIIEKRQSVAFWCNPISGHATLYWYQQILGQGPKLLIQFQNNGVVDDSQLPKDRFSAERLKGVDSTLKIQPAKLEDSAVYLCASRPGRGAYEQYFGPGTRLTVT.